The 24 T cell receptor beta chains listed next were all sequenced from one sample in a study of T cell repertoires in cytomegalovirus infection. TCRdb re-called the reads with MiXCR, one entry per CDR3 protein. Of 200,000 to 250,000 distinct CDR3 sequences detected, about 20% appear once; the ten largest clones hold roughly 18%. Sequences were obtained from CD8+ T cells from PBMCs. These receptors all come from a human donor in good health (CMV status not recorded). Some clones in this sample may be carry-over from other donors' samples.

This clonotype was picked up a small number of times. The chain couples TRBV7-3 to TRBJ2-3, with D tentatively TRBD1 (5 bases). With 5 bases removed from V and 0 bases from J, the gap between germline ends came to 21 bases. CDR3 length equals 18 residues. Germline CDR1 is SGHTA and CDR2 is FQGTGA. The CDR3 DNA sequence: TGTGCCAGCAGCCCCGGGTTAATAGGGCCAGGGAGCACAGATACGCAGTATTTT. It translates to CASSPGLIGPGSTDTQYF.

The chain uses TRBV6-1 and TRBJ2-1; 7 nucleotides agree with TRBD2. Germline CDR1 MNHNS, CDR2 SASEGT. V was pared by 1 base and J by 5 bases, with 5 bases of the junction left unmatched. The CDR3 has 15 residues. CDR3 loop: CASSEVVAGNNEQFF. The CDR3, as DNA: TGTGCCAGCAGTGAAGTGGTAGCGGGTAACAATGAGCAGTTCTTC.

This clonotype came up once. This CDR3 reads CASSLVTAPQETQYF. CDR3 nucleotide sequence: TGTGCCAGCAGTTTAGTTACGGCTCCCCAAGAGACCCAGTACTTC. The J gene is TRBJ2-5, the V gene TRBV28, with unresolved D. V was shortened by 2 bases and J by 1 base, with 11 bases between the two germline ends. CDR3 length: 15 residues. CDR1 is MDHEN and CDR2 is SYDVKM in the germline V gene.

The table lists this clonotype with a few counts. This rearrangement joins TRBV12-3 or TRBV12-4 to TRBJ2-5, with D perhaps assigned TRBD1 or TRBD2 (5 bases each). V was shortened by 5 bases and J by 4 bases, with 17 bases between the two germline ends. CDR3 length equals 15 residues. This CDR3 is CASSLTGTGAETQYF. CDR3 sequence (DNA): TGTGCCAGCAGTCTCACCGGGACCGGGGCAGAGACCCAGTACTTC.

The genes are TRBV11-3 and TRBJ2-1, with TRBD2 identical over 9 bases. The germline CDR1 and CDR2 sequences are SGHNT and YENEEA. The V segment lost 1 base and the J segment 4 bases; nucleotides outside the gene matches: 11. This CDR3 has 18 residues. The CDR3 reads CASSLAAGGTSGYNEQFF. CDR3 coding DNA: TGTGCCAGCAGCTTAGCAGCTGGGGGTACTAGCGGGTACAATGAGCAGTTCTTC.

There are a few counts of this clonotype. The CDR3 region is CATSRGSADTQYF. The CDR3, as DNA: TGTGCCACCAGCAGGGGTTCGGCAGATACGCAGTATTTT. J is TRBJ2-3 and V is TRBV15; no definite D call. CDR3 length: 13 amino acids. The germline CDR1 and CDR2 sequences are LNHNV and YYDKDF (reference sequence). V gave up 3 bases and J gave up 4 bases, with 8 bases separating them.

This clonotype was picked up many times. The CDR3 DNA reads TGTGCCAGCAGCTCGCCGTCGGGGGGCTACACCTTC. Translated: CASSSPSGGYTF. This rearrangement joins TRBV7-2 to TRBJ1-2, with D unresolved. The CDR3 covers 12 residues. CDR1 and CDR2 from the germline V gene are SGHTA and FQGNSA. V gave up 4 bases and J gave up 8 bases, with 11 bases separating them.

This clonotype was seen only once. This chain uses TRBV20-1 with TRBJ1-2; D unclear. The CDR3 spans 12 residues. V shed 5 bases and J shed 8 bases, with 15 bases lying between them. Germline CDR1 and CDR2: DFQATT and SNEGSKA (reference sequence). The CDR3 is CSAPPWGVGYTF. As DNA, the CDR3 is TGCAGTGCTCCGCCGTGGGGTGTCGGCTACACCTTC.

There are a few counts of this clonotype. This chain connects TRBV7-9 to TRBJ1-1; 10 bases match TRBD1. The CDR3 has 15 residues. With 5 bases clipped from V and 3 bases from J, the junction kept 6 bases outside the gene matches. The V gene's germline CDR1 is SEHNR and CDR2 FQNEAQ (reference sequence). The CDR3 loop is CASSPPGTGDTEAFF. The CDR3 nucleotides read TGTGCCAGCAGCCCGCCAGGGACAGGGGACACTGAAGCTTTCTTT.

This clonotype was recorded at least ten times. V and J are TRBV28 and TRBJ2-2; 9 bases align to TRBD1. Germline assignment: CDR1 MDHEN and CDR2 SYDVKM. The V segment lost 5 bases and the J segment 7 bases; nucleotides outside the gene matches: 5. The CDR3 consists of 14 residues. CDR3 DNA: TGTGCCAGCAGTCTAGGGACAGGGATCGGGGAGCTGTTTTTT. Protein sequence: CASSLGTGIGELFF. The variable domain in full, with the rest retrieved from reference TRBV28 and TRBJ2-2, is DVKVTQSSRYLVKRTGEKVFLECVQDMDHENMFWYRQDPGLGLRLIYFSYDVKMKEKGDIPEGYSVSREKKERFSLILESASTNQTSMYLCASSLGTGIGELFFGEGSRLTVL.

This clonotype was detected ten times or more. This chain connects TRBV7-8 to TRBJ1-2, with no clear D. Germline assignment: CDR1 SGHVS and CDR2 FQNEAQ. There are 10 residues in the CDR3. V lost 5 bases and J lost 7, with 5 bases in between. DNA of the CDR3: TGTGCCAGCAGCCTTCTTGGCTACACCTTC. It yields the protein CASSLLGYTF. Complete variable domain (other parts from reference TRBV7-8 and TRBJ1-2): GAGVSQSPRYKVAKRGQDVALRCDPISGHVSLFWYQQALGQGPEFLTYFQNEAQLDKSGLPSDRFFAERPEGSVSTLKIQRTQQEDSAVYLCASSLLGYTFGSGTRLTVV.

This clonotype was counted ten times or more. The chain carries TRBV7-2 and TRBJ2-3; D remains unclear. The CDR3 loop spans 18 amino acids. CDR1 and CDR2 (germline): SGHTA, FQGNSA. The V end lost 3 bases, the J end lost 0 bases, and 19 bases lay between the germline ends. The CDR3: CASSFPRIGLVSTDTQYF. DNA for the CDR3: TGTGCCAGCAGCTTCCCCAGGATCGGCCTGGTGAGCACAGATACGCAGTATTTT. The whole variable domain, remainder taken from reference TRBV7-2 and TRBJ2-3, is GAGVSQSPSNKVTEKGKDVELRCDPISGHTALYWYRQSLGQGLEFLIYFQGNSAPDKSGLPSDRFSAERTGGSVSTLTIQRTQQEDSAVYLCASSFPRIGLVSTDTQYFGPGTRLTVL.

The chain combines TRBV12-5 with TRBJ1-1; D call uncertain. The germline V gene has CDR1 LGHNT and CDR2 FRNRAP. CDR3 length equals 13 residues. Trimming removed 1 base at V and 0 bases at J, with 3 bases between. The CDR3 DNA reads TGTGCTAGTGGTTTGGGGCTGAACACTGAAGCTTTCTTT. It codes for CASGLGLNTEAFF.

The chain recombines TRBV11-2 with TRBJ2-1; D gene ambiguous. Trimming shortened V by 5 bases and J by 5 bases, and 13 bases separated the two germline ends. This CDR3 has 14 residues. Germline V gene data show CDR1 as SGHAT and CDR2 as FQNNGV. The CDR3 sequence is CASSAPTIHNEQFF. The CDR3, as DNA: TGTGCCAGCAGCGCCCCGACCATTCACAATGAGCAGTTCTTC.

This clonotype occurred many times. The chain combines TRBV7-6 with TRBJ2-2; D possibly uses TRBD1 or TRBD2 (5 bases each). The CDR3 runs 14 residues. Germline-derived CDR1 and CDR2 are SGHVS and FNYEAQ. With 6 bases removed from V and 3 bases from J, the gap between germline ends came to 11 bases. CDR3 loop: CASSRGPYTGELFF. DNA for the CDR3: TGTGCCAGCAGTCGGGGACCTTACACCGGGGAGCTGTTTTTT.

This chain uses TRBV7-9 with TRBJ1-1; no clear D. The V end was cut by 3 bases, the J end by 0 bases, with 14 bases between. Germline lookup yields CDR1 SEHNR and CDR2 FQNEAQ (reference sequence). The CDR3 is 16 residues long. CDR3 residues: CASSLSSEVLNTEAFF. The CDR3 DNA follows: TGTGCCAGCAGCTTGAGCAGCGAAGTCTTGAACACTGAAGCTTTCTTT.

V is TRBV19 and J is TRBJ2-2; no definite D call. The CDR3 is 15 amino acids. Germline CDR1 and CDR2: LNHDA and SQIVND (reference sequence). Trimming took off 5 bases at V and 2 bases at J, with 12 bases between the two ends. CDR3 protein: CASSPTVTNTGELFF. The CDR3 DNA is TGTGCCAGTAGTCCGACGGTGACCAACACCGGGGAGCTGTTTTTT.

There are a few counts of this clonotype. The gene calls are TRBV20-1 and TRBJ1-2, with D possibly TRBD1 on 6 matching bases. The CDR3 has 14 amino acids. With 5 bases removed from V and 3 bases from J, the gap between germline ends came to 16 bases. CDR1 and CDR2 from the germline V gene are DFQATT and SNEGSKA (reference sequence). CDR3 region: CSARGTEGDYGYTF. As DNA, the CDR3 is TGCAGTGCTCGTGGGACTGAGGGGGACTATGGCTACACCTTC.

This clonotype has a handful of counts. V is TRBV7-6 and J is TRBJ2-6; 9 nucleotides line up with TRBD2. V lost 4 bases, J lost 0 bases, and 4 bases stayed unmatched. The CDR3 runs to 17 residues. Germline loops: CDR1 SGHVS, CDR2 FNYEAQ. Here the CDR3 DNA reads TGTGCCAGCAGCTATGGTAGCGGGGGCTCTGGGGCCAACGTCCTGACTTTC. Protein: CASSYGSGGSGANVLTF.

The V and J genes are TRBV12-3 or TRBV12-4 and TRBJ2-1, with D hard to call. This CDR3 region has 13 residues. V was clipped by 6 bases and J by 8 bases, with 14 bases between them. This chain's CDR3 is CASSDPNPHEQFF. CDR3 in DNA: TGTGCCAGCAGCGACCCAAACCCCCATGAGCAGTTCTTC.

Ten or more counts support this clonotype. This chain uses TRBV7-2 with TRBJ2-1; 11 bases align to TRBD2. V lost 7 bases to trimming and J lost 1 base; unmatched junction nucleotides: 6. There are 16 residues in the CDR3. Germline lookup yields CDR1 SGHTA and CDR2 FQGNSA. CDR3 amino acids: CASNELAGVSYNEQFF. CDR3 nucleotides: TGTGCCAGCAACGAACTAGCGGGGGTGTCCTACAATGAGCAGTTCTTC.

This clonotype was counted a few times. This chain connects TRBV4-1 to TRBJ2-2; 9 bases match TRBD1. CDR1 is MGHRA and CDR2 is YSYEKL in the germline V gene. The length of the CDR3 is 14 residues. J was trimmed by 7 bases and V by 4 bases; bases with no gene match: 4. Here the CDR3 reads CASSPDRGSGELFF. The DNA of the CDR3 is TGCGCCAGCAGCCCTGACAGGGGGAGCGGGGAGCTGTTTTTT.

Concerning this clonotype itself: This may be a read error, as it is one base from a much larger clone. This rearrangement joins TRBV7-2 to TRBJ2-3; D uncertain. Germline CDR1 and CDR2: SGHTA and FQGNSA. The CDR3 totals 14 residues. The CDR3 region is CASSLETHTDSQYF. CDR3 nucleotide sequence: TGTGCCAGCAGCTTAGAAACCCACACAGATTCGCAGTATTTT.

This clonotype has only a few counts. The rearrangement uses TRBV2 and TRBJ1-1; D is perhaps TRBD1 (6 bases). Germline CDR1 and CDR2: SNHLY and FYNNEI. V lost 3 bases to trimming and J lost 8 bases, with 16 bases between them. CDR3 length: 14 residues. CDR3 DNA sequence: TGTGCCAGCAGTGAGGGGGGCGCTTTAGTCGAAGCTTTCTTT. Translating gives CASSEGGALVEAFF.